The rows below give T cell receptor beta chains drawn from one sample of a study of blood T cell repertoires in COVID-19. TCRdb keeps only in-frame clones here, not all; method: immunoSEQ multiplex PCR. This sample yields over 80,000 clones, of which roughly 90% are seen a single time; around 1.6% belongs to the top ten. Sequencing was done on a sample of peripheral blood. These receptors all stem from a man aged 55 to 70 with acute or convalescent COVID-19. The CDR3 runs from the conserved cysteine through the conserved F or W. The order of the fields is J gene, V gene, clone size, CDR3 protein. A clone size is listed for some rows: how often the clone was seen (once, few, many), or a class if it is expanded.

j_gene: TRBJ2-1
v_gene: TRBV10-3
abundance: NA
CDR3aa: CAISESLAGGQNEQFF

j_gene: TRBJ1-2
v_gene: TRBV7-2
abundance: NA
CDR3aa: CASSFQQGLGYGYTF

j_gene: TRBJ2-5
v_gene: TRBV7-7
abundance: NA
CDR3aa: CASSLDLRGLQTQYF

j_gene: TRBJ1-2
v_gene: TRBV11-2
abundance: NA
CDR3aa: CASSSGQGRRTDGYTF

j_gene: TRBJ2-7
v_gene: TRBV5-1
abundance: NA
CDR3aa: CASSLGQGGEQYF

j_gene: TRBJ1-1
v_gene: TRBV5-4
abundance: NA
CDR3aa: CASSLAFGASNTEAFF

j_gene: TRBJ2-7
v_gene: TRBV28
abundance: NA
CDR3aa: CASSVLEAYEQYF

j_gene: TRBJ2-1
v_gene: TRBV24-1
abundance: NA
CDR3aa: CATSRLAGGGEQFF

j_gene: TRBJ2-7
v_gene: TRBV19
abundance: NA
CDR3aa: CASSNRDRGREQYF

j_gene: TRBJ2-1
v_gene: TRBV13
abundance: NA
CDR3aa: CASSLGPPALQEKQFF

j_gene: TRBJ1-3
v_gene: TRBV6-1
abundance: NA
CDR3aa: CASSEFGAGNTIYF

j_gene: TRBJ1-6
v_gene: TRBV11-2
abundance: NA
CDR3aa: CASSLTLGRGGAAGSPLHF

j_gene: TRBJ2-3
v_gene: TRBV10-3
abundance: once
CDR3aa: CAISEEGTPGTDTQYF

j_gene: TRBJ2-7
v_gene: TRBV29-1
abundance: NA
CDR3aa: CSVDRPGGLEEQYF

j_gene: TRBJ2-1
v_gene: TRBV7-2
abundance: NA
CDR3aa: CASSLRQGNTNEQFF

j_gene: TRBJ1-1
v_gene: TRBV19
abundance: NA
CDR3aa: CASTKTGANMNTEAFF

j_gene: TRBJ1-1
v_gene: TRBV29-1
abundance: NA
CDR3aa: CSGRGGQNTEAFF

j_gene: TRBJ2-1
v_gene: TRBV7-2
abundance: NA
CDR3aa: CASSLVVNGGGSSYNEQFF

j_gene: TRBJ2-3
v_gene: TRBV7-2
abundance: NA
CDR3aa: CASSLRGRVPDTQYF

j_gene: TRBJ1-5
v_gene: TRBV4-1
abundance: NA
CDR3aa: CASSQARGDQPQHF

j_gene: TRBJ2-1
v_gene: TRBV11-2
abundance: once
CDR3aa: CASSSLANEQFF

j_gene: TRBJ2-3
v_gene: TRBV5-4
abundance: NA
CDR3aa: CASSLPGSSTDTQYF

j_gene: TRBJ2-7
v_gene: TRBV6-1
abundance: NA
CDR3aa: CASSEYAGGPNEQYF

j_gene: TRBJ1-4
v_gene: TRBV29-1
abundance: NA
CDR3aa: CSVGAGGFPGTNEKLFF

j_gene: TRBJ1-5
v_gene: TRBV7-2
abundance: NA
CDR3aa: CASSSRVAQPQHF

j_gene: TRBJ2-1
v_gene: TRBV19
abundance: NA
CDR3aa: CASSSTGFYNEQFF